This is a list of T cell receptor beta chains from one sample in a study of blood T cells in healthy people across ages. One entry per CDR3 protein results from TCRdb running MiXCR on the 5' RACE reads. The repertoire has some 1.4 million distinct CDR3 sequences, 42% of them found once; the top ten carry 7% to 9.5%. Input material: blood. The receptors stem from a woman younger than 30 in good health. Both conserved end residues are trimmed from each CDR3.

cdr3_aa v_call
SARPTSGITDTQY TRBV20-1
ASTGEFDTEAF TRBV2
ASSLVASGGAVPDTQY TRBV12-3/TRBV12-4
ATTPGGDSVGYT TRBV19
ASSVGGSVNYGYT TRBV9
ASSNRAGEQY TRBV7-9
ASSQGLREHEQF TRBV4-1
ASSEDRRGSYEQY TRBV25-1
ASRQGNSYEQY TRBV3-1
AISEELTGQQEKLF TRBV10-3
ASSQDSRGHEQY TRBV4-3
AWSRQTPNTEAF TRBV30
AWSLAGMAKNIQY TRBV30
ASKATSGSYEQY TRBV6-6
ASSARDTRKLNYGYT TRBV6-1
ASSEMEGSQPQH TRBV10-2
ASSQERLGGYT TRBV4-2
SARDGAPNGY TRBV20-1
ASSPKGTGELF TRBV11-3
SASASLAGTYNEQF TRBV20-1
ASSQDPPYNEQY TRBV14
ASSLRDRGDEAF TRBV7-9
ASSFGRAQIGNEQF TRBV5-1
ACWLDRTYEQY TRBV30
ASSLTTVLGGTQY TRBV7-3
ATSPGGETQY TRBV24-1
ASSYRGGQYQETQY TRBV6-2/TRBV6-3
SAAGEAIY TRBV29-1
ASSPFGPGELF TRBV7-2